This entry describes one T cell receptor (beta chain). Germline V lookup: CDR1 MDHEN, CDR2 SYDVKM. The V end was cut by 3 bases, the J end by 2 bases, with 8 bases between. CDR3 size: 13 residues. This record belongs to a study of T cell responses to AZD1222 COVID-19 vaccine. Libraries were prepared by immunoSEQ multiplex PCR; TCRdb keeps only in-frame clonotypes and omits some of them. The sample consists of tens of thousands of clones, around three quarters of them appearing once. The sequences come from peripheral blood, collected 28 days after the second AZD1222 dose. This TCR was recovered from an adult who received the AZD1222 COVID-19 vaccine. V and J are TRBV28 and TRBJ2-7; tentatively, D is TRBD2 (6 bases). The CDR3 coding sequence is TGTGCCAGCAGTTTTCGGGGGACCTACGAGCAGTACTTC. Protein: CASSFRGTYEQYF.